This record covers a single TCR beta chain. The target antigen is unknown. Other nucleotide sequences from this sample produce the same CDR3. The sample is drawn from a study of cytomegalovirus exposure and HLA in healthy donors. This CDR3 comprises 13 residues. With 3 bases removed from V and 0 bases from J, the gap between germline ends came to 5 bases. Per germline, CDR1 SGHTA and CDR2 FQGTGA. Overall study results and limits: Analyses of presence and absence presupposed an approximately uniform sequencing depth across donors. Researchers reported in a later analysis that common viral pathogens appeared linked to several top clusters. Accurate prediction of HLA-A and HLA-B alleles (for most subjects) was reportedly achieved from TCR beta sequences.

PCR amplification relied on 60 Vbeta primers (plus 13 Jbeta primers). Some clones are missing from TCRdb's copy, which holds only in-frame ones; the method was immunoSEQ multiplex PCR. The sample comprises 180,000 or so clones, 77% of which are singletons, and roughly 3.6% rests with the top ten. The source of this sequence is a woman aged 60 to 75 in good health and CMV-seropositive. V and J are TRBV7-3 and TRBJ1-1; tentative D call: TRBD1 (5 bases). Sequencing was performed on PBMCs. As DNA, the CDR3 is TGTGCCAGCAGCTTGACAGTGAACACTGAAGCTTTCTTT. Its translation: CASSLTVNTEAFF.